The clone carrying this TCR beta chain was seen many times. Antigen unknown. TCRdb re-analysed the reads in MiXCR, keeping a single row per CDR3 protein. The repertoire holds nearly 550,000 distinct CDR3 sequences, with more than 15% as singletons. The sample comes from a study of T cell repertoires in cytomegalovirus infection. On the study more broadly: The public TCR beta signatures pointed to both CMV infection and matching HLA type.

Broader study findings: It was HLA-C-restricted CMV-specific TCR beta clonotypes that dominated the response ex vivo.

Sample: CD8+ T cells from PBMCs. The sequence came from a human donor in good health (CMV status not recorded). Some clones in this sample may be carry-over from other donors' samples.

The CDR3 is CASRGARQTPLGTGANVLTF. The CDR3 coding sequence is TGTGCCAGCAGGGGCGCGAGACAGACTCCGCTAGGGACTGGGGCCAACGTCCTGACTTTC. The chain uses TRBV7-3 and TRBJ2-6, with D maybe TRBD1 (5 bases). The CDR3 has 20 residues. Trimming cost V 6 bases and J 2 bases, with 26 bases left between them. Germline values: CDR1 SGHTA, CDR2 FQGTGA.